The present TCR beta chain was sequenced within a study of blood T cell repertoires in COVID-19. Across the whole study: Spain, Italy and the United States supplied samples that represented acute and convalescent COVID-19. The analysed material was cDNA or gDNA that came from T cells, B-cell-depleted T cells, or PBMCs.

The junction had 11 bases not matched to a gene; V was cut back by 4 bases and J by 7 bases. Germline V lookup: CDR1 LNHDA, CDR2 SQIVND (reference sequence). The CDR3 totals 15 residues. Original handling: Amplifying reference gene primers gave estimates of nucleated cell counts. Data came from immunoSEQ multiplex PCR; TCRdb stores just in-frame clones and leaves some out. From that table come the V and J calls and clone size; the DNA was used to work out D and trimming. This table holds about 120,000 clones, 81% found once. Sequences were obtained from peripheral blood. The sequence came from a man aged 45-60 years with acute or convalescent COVID-19. The chain links TRBV19 to TRBJ1-2; 8 nucleotides match TRBD1. CDR3 residues: CASSTRTGKYGGYTF. CDR3 DNA sequence: TGTGCCAGTAGTACGCGGACAGGGAAATATGGTGGCTACACCTTC.